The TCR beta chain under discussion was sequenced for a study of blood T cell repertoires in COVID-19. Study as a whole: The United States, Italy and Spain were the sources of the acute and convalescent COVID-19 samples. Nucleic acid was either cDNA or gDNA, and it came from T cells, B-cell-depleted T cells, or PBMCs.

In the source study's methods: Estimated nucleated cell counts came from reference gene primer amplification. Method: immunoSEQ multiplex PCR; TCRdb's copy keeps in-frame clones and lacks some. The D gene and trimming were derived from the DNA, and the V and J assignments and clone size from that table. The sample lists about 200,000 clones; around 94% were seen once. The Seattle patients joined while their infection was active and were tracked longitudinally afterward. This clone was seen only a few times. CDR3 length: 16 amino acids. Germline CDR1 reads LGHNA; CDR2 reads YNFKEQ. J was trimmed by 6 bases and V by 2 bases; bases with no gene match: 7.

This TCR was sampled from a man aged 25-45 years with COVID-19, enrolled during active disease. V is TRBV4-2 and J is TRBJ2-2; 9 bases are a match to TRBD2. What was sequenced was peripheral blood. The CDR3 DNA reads TGTGCCAGCAGCCAACCCATAGCGGGGGAGTCCGGGGAGCTGTTTTTT. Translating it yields CASSQPIAGESGELFF.